The 19 T cell receptor beta chains reported below all come from one sample, sequenced in a study of post-analysis software for immune sequencing data. Broader study findings: With TRBV5-6, TRBV5-1 and TRBV20-1 included, 4 or 5 TRBV segments were more frequent in patients than in controls.

Prepared libraries of TCR beta cDNA carried unique molecular identifiers. Each CDR3 protein is one row after TCRdb ran MiXCR on the PCR reads. The data hold about 170,000 distinct CDR3 sequences, with approximately 28% observed a single time. No antigen is known for these receptors. Sequencing was performed on blood. These TCRs come from a girl aged 10 to 17 with multiple sclerosis.

Written as DNA, the CDR3 is TGTGCCAGCAGCCGCCAAGGACAAGGAGAAAAACTGTTTTTT. Its translation: CASSRQGQGEKLFF. The chain uses TRBV7-2 and TRBJ1-4; D may be TRBD1 (5 bases). The CDR3 runs 14 residues. The V end lost 5 bases, the J end lost 8 bases, and 15 bases lay between the germline ends. CDR1 and CDR2 from the germline V gene are SGHTA and FQGNSA.

The table lists this clonotype with a few counts. A much larger clone differs from this one at a single base, so this may be a read error. V is TRBV20-1 and J is TRBJ2-5; TRBD1 matches 12 bases. The end of the DNA aligns better with TRBJ2-7, so the J call may be wrong. Germline assignment: CDR1 DFQATT and CDR2 SNEGSKA (reference sequence). The CDR3 runs to 14 residues. The chain's CDR3 is CSATGQGACHEQYF. The CDR3 DNA is TGCAGTGCTACGGGACAGGGGGCATGCCACGAGCAGTACTTC.

The sample holds a few counts of this clonotype. An end of the junction differs from the germline gene, which may be a read error. This sequence joins TRBV19 and TRBJ2-5, with no clear D. The germline V gene has CDR1 LNHDA and CDR2 SQIVND (reference sequence). This CDR3 spans 13 amino acids. CDR3 DNA: TGTGCCAGTAGTATGGGCCGCCAAGAGACTCAGTACTTC. It yields the protein CASSMGRQETQYF.

This clonotype was observed many times. The chain recombines TRBV12-3 or TRBV12-4 with TRBJ2-7; 7 bases fit TRBD2. The V and J ends lost 1 base and 1 base, in that order; junction bases with no gene match: 4. The CDR3 extends over 15 amino acids. CDR3: CASSLVREGSYEQYF. DNA of the CDR3: TGTGCCAGCAGTTTAGTCAGGGAGGGGTCCTACGAGCAGTACTTC.

The chain employs TRBV10-3 and TRBJ2-7, with 8 bases matching TRBD2. V trimming: 3 bases; J trimming: 0 bases; junction bases outside the gene matches: 1. CDR3 length: 14 amino acids. From germline, CDR1 is ENHRY and CDR2 SYGVKD. CDR3 in DNA: TGTGCCATCAGTGAAAGCGGGAGCTCCTACGAGCAGTACTTC. Encoded protein: CAISESGSSYEQYF.

This clonotype was counted many times. V usage is TRBV7-9 and J usage is TRBJ2-3; no firm D call. In germline, CDR1 is SEHNR, CDR2 FQNEAQ (reference sequence). The CDR3 loop spans 11 amino acids. V lost 7 bases to trimming and J lost 2 bases, with 4 bases between them. The DNA for the CDR3 is TGTGCCAGCACCTCCACAGATACGCAGTATTTT. Its translation: CASTSTDTQYF. The entire variable domain, with the rest obtained from reference TRBV7-9 and TRBJ2-3, is as follows: DTGVSQNPRHKITKRGQNVTFRCDPISEHNRLYWYRQTLGQGPEFLTYFQNEAQLEKSRLLSDRFSAERPKGSFSTLEIQRTEQGDSAMYLCASTSTDTQYFGPGTRLTVL.

In regard to this clonotype: Being one base from a much bigger clone, this may be a read error. This chain's CDR3 is CSACLSEKLFF. The CDR3 DNA reads as TGCAGTGCTTGTTTGTCGGAAAAACTGTTTTTT. This chain links TRBV20-1 with TRBJ1-4; D is unclear. Between the trimmed V and J ends, which lost 5 bases and 8 bases, there was a span of 9 bases. Germline lookup yields CDR1 DFQATT and CDR2 SNEGSKA (reference sequence). The CDR3 is made up of 11 amino acids.

This clonotype was recorded many times. The rearrangement joins TRBV2 to TRBJ2-7, with 10 bases identical to TRBD2. Looked up from germline, CDR1 is SNHLY and CDR2 is FYNNEI. The ends lost 5 bases at V and 5 bases at J; junction bases unmatched: 27. This CDR3 has 21 amino acids. CDR3 amino acids: CASSKIPGPLAGASKIHEQYF. The DNA of the CDR3 is TGTGCCAGCAGTAAAATTCCGGGGCCCCTAGCGGGAGCGTCTAAAATCCACGAGCAGTACTTC. Full variable domain (outside the CDR3, taken from reference TRBV2 and TRBJ2-7): EPEVTQTPSHQVTQMGQEVILRCVPISNHLYFYWYRQILGQKVEFLVSFYNNEISEKSEIFDDQFSVERPDGSNFTLKIRSTKLEDSAMYFCASSKIPGPLAGASKIHEQYFGPGTRLTVT.

The table lists this clonotype with a few counts. A read error may produce the germline difference seen at one junction end. The chain is built from TRBV2 and TRBJ1-5; no firm D call. CDR3 size: 14 residues. The V gene's germline CDR1 is SNHLY and CDR2 FYNNEI. CDR3 in amino acids: CASNPGGSNQPQHF. The CDR3 nucleotides read TGTGCCAGCAATCCGGGAGGGAGCAATCAGCCTCAGCATTTT.

This clonotype was counted ten times or more. The rearrangement links TRBV6-1 to TRBJ1-5; D ambiguous. There are 14 residues in the CDR3. Per germline, CDR1 MNHNS and CDR2 SASEGT. The ends were cut back, 7 bases at V and 0 bases at J, with 10 bases in the middle. CDR3 nucleotide sequence: TGTGCCAGCATTCATCAAGATAGCAATCAGCCCCAGCATTTT. The encoded protein is CASIHQDSNQPQHF.

This clonotype was seen a handful of times. The rearrangement joins TRBV18 to TRBJ1-5; a weak D match, TRBD1 (6 bases). Looked up from germline, CDR1 is KGHSH and CDR2 is LQKENI. Trimming left V 2 bases short and J 6 bases short, with 17 bases between. The CDR3 length is 16 residues. The CDR3 sequence: CASSPTPGTSPQPQHF. The CDR3 DNA sequence: TGTGCCAGCTCACCAACCCCCGGGACATCGCCTCAGCCCCAGCATTTT.

V is TRBV7-9 and J is TRBJ2-1; D unclear. Trimming stripped 4 bases from V and 3 bases from J, with 19 bases between. This CDR3 region has 17 residues. The V gene's germline CDR1 is SEHNR and CDR2 FQNEAQ (reference sequence). The CDR3 DNA is TGTGCCAGCAGCTACCCCTATTTATCGCCCGACTACAATGAGCAGTTCTTC. As protein: CASSYPYLSPDYNEQFF.

About this clonotype: A read error may explain this, as a much larger clone is one base away. The chain has TRBV5-1 and TRBJ2-3; D is undetermined. In germline, CDR1 is SGHRS, CDR2 YFSETQ. The CDR3 contains 13 residues. V lost 8 bases to trimming and J lost 6 bases, with 16 bases between them. The CDR3 loop is CARRPVIGDTQYF. CDR3 bases: TGCGCCAGGCGACCTGTGATCGGGGATACGCAGTATTTT.

At least ten counts were recorded for this clonotype. The CDR3 region has the DNA TGTGCCAGCAGTTATACAGATTTCCGAGGCTACACCTTC. Protein: CASSYTDFRGYTF. The genes are TRBV6-5 and TRBJ1-2; D gene unclear. V was cut by 3 bases and J by 8 bases, with 13 bases left in between. This CDR3 spans 13 amino acids. CDR1 and CDR2 (germline): MNHEY, SVGAGI.

This clonotype appeared many times. The rearrangement joins TRBV12-3 or TRBV12-4 to TRBJ2-7, with a possible D match to TRBD2 (5 bases). With 6 bases removed from V and 0 bases from J, the gap between germline ends came to 12 bases. The CDR3 covers 14 residues. In nucleotides, the CDR3 is TGTGCCAGCAGCACGAACGGGGACTCCTACGAGCAGTACTTC. It translates to CASSTNGDSYEQYF.

The CDR3 bases are TGTGCCAGCAGGATGGACAGGGGGCTTCGGTACACCTTC. Its protein is CASRMDRGLRYTF. The chain recombines TRBV12-3 or TRBV12-4 with TRBJ1-2; 11 positions match TRBD1. V shed 6 bases and J 11 bases; nucleotides not matched to a gene: 8. The CDR3 length is 13 residues.

Regarding this clonotype: One base away lies a much larger clone, so this may be a sequencing read error. As DNA, the CDR3 is TGCGCCAGCAGTCCAGGGGAGCTCTACAATGAGCAGTTCTTC. This translates into CASSPGELYNEQFF. The chain carries TRBV5-1 and TRBJ2-1, with a possible D match to TRBD1 (6 bases). Germline CDR1 is SGHRS and CDR2 is YFSETQ. V was cut by 5 bases and J by 3 bases, with 12 bases left in between. This CDR3 contains 14 residues.

By its share, this clonotype is medium-sized. The chain recombines TRBV28 with TRBJ2-1, with 12 bases matching TRBD2. This CDR3 spans 15 amino acids. V lost 3 bases and J lost 5; bases outside the gene matches: 2. The germline CDR1 and CDR2 sequences are MDHEN and SYDVKM. CDR3 DNA sequence: TGTGCCAGCAGTTTGCTAGCGGGAGGGAACAATGAGCAGTTCTTC. Translation: CASSLLAGGNNEQFF.

This clonotype was picked up many times. The chain combines TRBV12-3 or TRBV12-4 with TRBJ2-3, with TRBD1 as a possible D gene (6 bases). With 8 bases removed from V and 5 bases from J, the gap between germline ends came to 14 bases. The CDR3 spans 13 residues. CDR3 in amino acids: CASGQPTVDTQYF. CDR3 DNA sequence: TGTGCCAGCGGACAGCCCACGGTAGATACGCAGTATTTT.